This T cell receptor beta chain comes out of a study of T-cell reconstitution after alpha-beta-depleted transplantation in children. Study-wide results and limits: By about two months after transplant, alpha-beta T cells reportedly arose from several hundred graft clones that had expanded. A year had passed since transplant, and T-cell counts and diversity by then came mostly from newly produced T cells. The study traced high day-60 TCRbeta diversity in some patients to surviving recipient T cells and thymic progenitors.

This clonotype was seen a handful of times. Its antigen is undetermined. Germline V gene lookup returns CDR1 MNHEY and CDR2 SVGAGI. Trimming stripped 6 bases from V and 1 base from J, with 9 bases between. CDR3 length equals 13 residues. Unique molecular identifiers featured in how the TCRbeta library was prepared. TCRdb analysed the PCR reads with MiXCR anew, one entry per CDR3 protein. The sample carries about 130,000 distinct CDR3 sequences, roughly 10% recorded once. This material consisted of PBMCs, mostly from graft donor cells, taken 180 days after TCRalphabeta/CD19-depleted stem cell transplant. This chain uses TRBV6-5 with TRBJ1-1, with D maybe TRBD1 (5 bases). This TCR was recovered from a girl less than two years old who had a stem cell transplant for combined immunodeficiency, so the T cells may come from the graft donor. The CDR3 DNA is TGTGCCAGCAGGTACACAGGGAACACTGAAGCTTTCTTT. Its translation is CASRYTGNTEAFF.